The 22 T cell receptor beta chains below come from one sample, sequenced in a study of regulatory T cells in long-lasting Graves disease. Noted time point: newly diagnosed GD, antithyroid drugs for less than 3 months. PBMC RNA was the source of the TCR library. For TCR beta, libraries came from iRepertoire HTBI primers and Arm-PCR of CDR3 regions. Each CDR3 protein is one row after TCRdb ran MiXCR on the multiplex PCR reads. The table records over 200,000 distinct CDR3 sequences, about 18% of them present only once. The same sample was also used in a study of T cells in Graves' hyperthyroidism and ophthalmopathy.

The input for sequencing was peripheral blood mononuclear cells (PBMCs), taken at new diagnosis, from a patient treated with antithyroid drugs. The receptors were gathered from a woman aged 30 to 39 with Graves disease.

This clonotype has only a few counts. This chain connects TRBV20-1 to TRBJ1-1; possibly TRBD1 for D (5 bases). CDR3 length: 12 amino acids. V lost 1 base to trimming and J lost 9 bases, with 12 bases between them. Germline loops: CDR1 DFQATT, CDR2 SNEGSKA (reference sequence). CDR3 amino acids: CSARAGQNQAFF. The CDR3 bases are TGCAGTGCTAGAGCGGGGCAAAATCAAGCTTTCTTT.

This clonotype showed up many times. V gene TRBV7-2 combines with J gene TRBJ2-2; 8 bases line up with TRBD2. The CDR3 is 15 residues long. In germline, CDR1 is SGHTA, CDR2 FQGNSA. J lost 4 bases, V lost 7 bases, and 8 bases had no gene match. Here the CDR3 reads CASNRGGAGTGELFF. The CDR3 DNA reads TGTGCCAGCAACCGGGGGGGGGCGGGCACCGGGGAGCTGTTTTTT.

This clonotype showed up many times. The genes are TRBV12-3 or TRBV12-4 and TRBJ1-1; D ambiguous. The CDR3 contains 12 residues. V lost 5 bases to trimming and J lost 7 bases, with 11 bases between them. The CDR3 region is CASSRYEGEAFF. CDR3 bases: TGTGCCAGCAGTCGATACGAAGGTGAAGCTTTCTTT.

This chain connects TRBV18 to TRBJ1-6; D is unclear. The CDR3 totals 14 residues. Germline V CDR1 and CDR2: KGHSH, LQKENI. Deletions cut 6 bases from V and 8 bases from J, with 14 bases between. CDR3 nucleotide sequence: TGTGCCAGCTCTCCGGCGGGTTTTTATTCACCCCTCCACTTT. It encodes CASSPAGFYSPLHF.

In its sample, this clonotype was seen many times. The genes are TRBV9 and TRBJ1-1, with TRBD1 matching over 11 bases. CDR1 and CDR2 from the germline V gene are SGDLS and YYNGEE. Trimming at V came to 4 bases and at J to 5 bases, leaving 7 bases not matched to a gene. The CDR3 loop spans 15 amino acids. CDR3 amino acids: CASSPPGTGGTEAFF. In DNA form, the CDR3 reads TGTGCCAGCAGCCCCCCCGGGACAGGGGGGACTGAAGCTTTCTTT.

This clonotype was seen ten or more times. The chain carries TRBV12-3 or TRBV12-4 and TRBJ1-2; 9 nucleotides agree with TRBD1. V shed 2 bases, J shed 8 bases, and the junction held 9 bases outside the gene matches. CDR3 length equals 15 residues. The CDR3 nucleotides are TGTGCCAGCAGTTTATTGGGACAGGGCCAGCAGGGCTACACCTTC. This translates into CASSLLGQGQQGYTF.

This clonotype showed up many times. The gene calls are TRBV7-2 and TRBJ2-7, with 10 nucleotides matching TRBD2. There are 13 residues in the CDR3. The V gene's germline CDR1 is SGHTA and CDR2 FQGNSA. Germline trimming cut 4 bases from V and 6 bases from J; bases unmatched to any gene: 3. The CDR3 DNA reads as TGTGCCAGCAGCTCAGCGGGGGGGATCGAGCAGTACTTC. Translation gives CASSSAGGIEQYF.

At least ten counts were recorded for this clonotype. The rearrangement links TRBV7-9 to TRBJ1-5; no firm D call. V lost 4 bases and J lost 4, with 14 bases in between. Germline-derived CDR1 and CDR2 are SEHNR and FQNEAQ (reference sequence). The CDR3 contains 15 residues. The CDR3 spells CASSSNTGVNQPQHF. Written as DNA, the CDR3 is TGTGCCAGCAGCTCAAATACCGGGGTGAATCAGCCCCAGCATTTT.

This clonotype was found many times. V and J are TRBV9 and TRBJ1-2; D is ambiguous. Trimming removed 4 bases at V and 6 bases at J, with 13 bases between. The length of the CDR3 is 13 residues. The germline gives CDR1 SGDLS, CDR2 YYNGEE. CDR3 residues: CASSINTRDGYTF. CDR3 DNA: TGTGCCAGCAGCATAAATACAAGGGATGGCTACACCTTC.

Ten or more counts support this clonotype. The genes are TRBV7-2 and TRBJ2-5; tentative D call: TRBD1 (6 bases). The germline V gene encodes CDR1 SGHTA and CDR2 FQGNSA. The CDR3 runs 13 residues. The germline V and J ends were trimmed by 6 bases and 5 bases, with 13 bases remaining between them. The DNA of the CDR3 is TGTGCCAGCAGAGAGGACAGAGGGGAGACCCAGTACTTC. This sequence encodes CASREDRGETQYF. The full variable domain, in which reference TRBV7-2 and TRBJ2-5 provide the parts outside the CDR3, is GAGVSQSPSNKVTEKGKDVELRCDPISGHTALYWYRQSLGQGLEFLIYFQGNSAPDKSGLPSDRFSAERTGGSVSTLTIQRTQQEDSAVYLCASREDRGETQYFGPGTRLLVL.

This clonotype was detected many times. This chain uses TRBV7-2 with TRBJ2-1; 12 nucleotides match TRBD1. The CDR3 length is 14 residues. Germline values: CDR1 SGHTA, CDR2 FQGNSA. V lost 5 bases to trimming and J lost 8 bases; unmatched junction nucleotides: 4. CDR3 bases: TGTGCCAGCAGCCCGGGACAGGGGGCCTATGAGCAGTTCTTC. This translates into CASSPGQGAYEQFF.

This clonotype was observed a few times. V is TRBV6-1 and J is TRBJ1-1, with a weak D call TRBD1 (5 bases). CDR3 length: 13 amino acids. Between the trimmed V and J ends, which lost 3 bases and 8 bases, there was a span of 13 bases. Germline CDR1 reads MNHNS; CDR2 reads SASEGT. The CDR3 region is CASSDWGVIEAFF. The CDR3 region has the DNA TGTGCCAGCAGTGATTGGGGGGTGATCGAAGCTTTCTTT.

This chain uses TRBV9 with TRBJ2-3, with D perhaps TRBD2 (7 bases). Germline loops: CDR1 SGDLS, CDR2 YYNGEE. The CDR3 spans 16 residues. Trimming cost V 3 bases and J 2 bases, with 16 bases left between them. The CDR3 nucleotides are TGTGCCAGCAGCGAGGGGGGAGGGGAGATCACAGATACGCAGTATTTT. Protein product: CASSEGGGEITDTQYF.

This clonotype was seen repeatedly, ten times or more. The chain employs TRBV20-1 and TRBJ1-2; D perhaps matches TRBD1 (6 bases). Trimming removed 1 base at V and 2 bases at J, with 11 bases between. This CDR3 is built from 14 residues. The germline V gene encodes CDR1 DFQATT and CDR2 SNEGSKA (reference sequence). CDR3 sequence reads: CSARVSQGNYGYTF. The CDR3 DNA reads as TGCAGTGCTAGAGTAAGCCAGGGGAACTATGGCTACACCTTC.

This clonotype has a count of ten or more. This chain uses TRBV7-2 with TRBJ1-4, with a possible D match to TRBD1 (5 bases). This CDR3 region has 13 residues. The V gene's germline CDR1 is SGHTA and CDR2 FQGNSA. Trimming shortened V by 4 bases and J by 12 bases, and 15 bases separated the two germline ends. As DNA, the CDR3 is TGTGCCAGCAGCTCACGGGGGAAGGACGAACTGTTTTTT. This sequence encodes CASSSRGKDELFF.

The V call is TRBV6-1, the J call TRBJ1-5; 9 bases match TRBD1. In germline, CDR1 is MNHNS, CDR2 SASEGT. V was pared by 5 bases and J by 4 bases, with 12 bases of the junction left unmatched. The CDR3 contains 17 residues. CDR3 DNA: TGTGCCAGCAGTCCGGACAGGGGAGGAATGGGAAATCAGCCCCAGCATTTT. Protein sequence: CASSPDRGGMGNQPQHF.

This clonotype was picked up a small number of times. J is TRBJ1-6 and V is TRBV6-1; D gene ambiguous. V shed 6 bases and J shed 14 bases, with 17 bases lying between them. Looked up from germline, CDR1 is MNHNS and CDR2 is SASEGT. There are 13 residues in the CDR3. For the CDR3, the DNA is TGTGCCAGCAGACCCGCCCTGTTGGAGGCCCTCCACTTT. Protein: CASRPALLEALHF.

This clonotype was counted ten times or more. This chain connects TRBV6-2 or TRBV6-3 to TRBJ2-1, with D perhaps being TRBD1 or TRBD2 (5 bases each). Trimming took off 6 bases at V and 0 bases at J, with 18 bases between the two ends. The germline V gene has CDR1 MNHEY and CDR2 SVGEGT. The length of the CDR3 is 17 residues. The chain's CDR3 is CASSRQSGASSYNEQFF. CDR3 nucleotides: TGTGCCAGCAGCAGACAATCCGGGGCCAGCTCCTACAATGAGCAGTTCTTC.

The gene calls are TRBV27 and TRBJ1-2; TRBD1 aligns across 7 bases. Germline lookup yields CDR1 MNHEY and CDR2 SMNVEV (reference sequence). This CDR3 is built from 14 residues. J lost 8 bases, V lost 6 bases, and 12 bases had no gene match. Here the CDR3 reads CASRSNRGAMGYTF. CDR3 sequence (DNA): TGTGCCAGCAGATCGAACAGGGGCGCAATGGGCTACACCTTC.

There are many counts of this clonotype. The rearrangement uses TRBV7-2 and TRBJ2-5; 7 bases are a match to TRBD1. The germline gives CDR1 SGHTA, CDR2 FQGNSA. The CDR3 extends over 20 amino acids. The junction had 24 bases not matched to a gene; V was cut back by 4 bases and J by 4 bases. The CDR3 coding sequence is TGTGCCAGCAGCTCAGCACGGTTACCTCGACAGGGCCACAGGGGAGAGACCCAGTACTTC. Its translation: CASSSARLPRQGHRGETQYF.

This clonotype was counted ten times or more. This chain joins TRBV2 and TRBJ1-1, with D unclear. Germline assignment: CDR1 SNHLY and CDR2 FYNNEI. The CDR3 is 11 residues long. V was pared by 7 bases and J by 4 bases, with 7 bases between. This CDR3 is CASMGGTEAFF. The CDR3 DNA is TGTGCCAGCATGGGCGGCACTGAAGCTTTCTTT.

This clonotype has a handful of counts. V is TRBV2 and J is TRBJ2-7; 10 nucleotides match TRBD2. This CDR3 spans 16 amino acids. Germline V gene data show CDR1 as SNHLY and CDR2 as FYNNEI. J gave up 2 bases and V 6 bases, and 10 bases lay outside the gene matches. The CDR3 region has the DNA TGTGCCAGCAGAATCTTAGCGGGGGGATCACCCTACGAGCAGTACTTC. The encoded protein is CASRILAGGSPYEQYF. Complete variable domain (other parts from reference TRBV2 and TRBJ2-7): EPEVTQTPSHQVTQMGQEVILRCVPISNHLYFYWYRQILGQKVEFLVSFYNNEISEKSEIFDDQFSVERPDGSNFTLKIRSTKLEDSAMYFCASRILAGGSPYEQYFGPGTRLTVT.